This TCR beta chain is from a study of blood T cell repertoires in COVID-19. Study-wide context: Samples representing acute and convalescent COVID-19 were sourced from the United States, Italy and Spain. T cells, B-cell-depleted T cells, or PBMCs supplied cDNA or gDNA.

The data were produced by immunoSEQ multiplex PCR, yet TCRdb's version contains in-frame clones alone and is incomplete. The repertoire holds tens of thousands of clones, with more than 75% as singletons. V was shortened by 2 bases and J by 7 bases, with 18 bases between the two germline ends. The length of the CDR3 is 15 residues. The germline gives CDR1 MNHEY, CDR2 SVGAGI. Sequencing was performed on peripheral blood. The chain combines TRBV6-5 with TRBJ2-7, with D possibly being TRBD2 (6 bases). This receptor was identified in a man in his forties or fifties with active COVID-19. CDR3 coding DNA: TGTGCCAGCAGTTACGGGGGGACTCACTCTGAAGAGCAGTACTTC. It encodes CASSYGGTHSEEQYF.